The 7 T cell receptor beta chains reported below all come from one sample, sequenced in a study of T-cell memory formation after mild COVID-19 (dated by TCRdb to the early 2020s). The library was prepared using 5' RACE. The run used an Illumina NovaSeq 6000. The public reads were run again by TCRdb, first through fastp at Q25 and then through MiXCR, and only productive beta chains were kept. Rows matching on CDR3 protein sequence are summarized as one entry with the most common DNA and genes. The sample includes around 320,000 distinct CDR3 sequences, with 14% observed a single time. The ten top clones hold roughly 23% of the sample. The material sequenced was PBMCs or a T cell subset sorted from them (not recorded which). Receptor source: a man between 18 and 35 years old who had mild COVID-19 (a few samples of this study predate the infection). The sample titles of this study are shuffled in the database, so cell type and time point are left out; the donor was told from shared clones.

The chain has TRBV24-1 and TRBJ2-5; TRBD2 might be the D (7 bases). Trimming took 0 bases from V and 5 from J, leaving 15 bases between them. Per the germline V gene, CDR1 is KGHDR and CDR2 is SFDVKD. The CDR3 runs to 16 residues. The CDR3 DNA reads TGTGCCACCAGTGATTTGCAGGCGGGGGCCCGGGAGACCCAGTACTTC. Its protein product is CATSDLQAGARETQYF.

There are a few counts of this clonotype. V usage is TRBV12-3 or TRBV12-4 and J usage is TRBJ1-2; no clear D gene. V was clipped by 7 bases and J by 6 bases, with 12 bases between them. The CDR3 extends over 12 amino acids. The CDR3 bases are TGTGCCAGCACCCCTTTGAAGGATGGCTACACCTTC. This sequence encodes CASTPLKDGYTF.

A few counts support this clonotype. The rearrangement uses TRBV5-1 and TRBJ2-7; 7 nucleotides align to TRBD1. Germline trimming cut 4 bases from V and 3 bases from J; bases unmatched to any gene: 7. This CDR3 is built from 14 residues. CDR1 is SGHRS, CDR2 YFSETQ, per germline. The CDR3 DNA follows: TGCGCCAGCAGCCCAACAGGGGTTGACTACGAGCAGTACTTC. Translating it yields CASSPTGVDYEQYF.

The chain joins TRBV7-9 to TRBJ2-5; D gene ambiguous. Germline V gives CDR1 SEHNR, CDR2 FQNEAQ (reference sequence). The CDR3 extends over 15 amino acids. Trimming took off 5 bases at V and 5 bases at J, with 18 bases between the two ends. CDR3 coding DNA: TGTGCCAGCAGCCCCGTTGGCAGCCCCAGGGAGACCCAGTACTTC. Translated, it gives CASSPVGSPRETQYF.

This clonotype was seen only a few times. V usage is TRBV6-5 and J usage is TRBJ1-3; a possible D gene is TRBD1 (5 bases). The CDR3 is made up of 16 amino acids. V lost 5 bases, J lost 0 bases, and 14 bases lay in between. The V gene's germline CDR1 is MNHEY and CDR2 SVGAGI. The CDR3 reads CASSHRQTSSGNTIYF. As DNA, the CDR3 is TGTGCCAGCAGTCACCGACAGACCAGCTCTGGAAACACCATATATTTT.

This clonotype was counted between two and nine times. Sequence at one end of the junction differs from germline and may be a read error. The chain recombines TRBV7-2 with TRBJ2-5, with 10 bases matching TRBD2. The CDR3 consists of 13 residues. CDR1 and CDR2 (germline): SGHTA, FQGNSA. CDR3 nucleotides: TGTGCCAGCAGCTTTTTGGAGCGGGGGGGTCAGAACTTC. Protein product: CASSFLERGGQNF.

The chain links TRBV5-4 to TRBJ2-5; the D is unclear. With 0 bases removed from V and 4 bases from J, the gap between germline ends came to 13 bases. The V gene's germline CDR1 is SGHNT and CDR2 YYREEE (reference sequence). This CDR3 contains 15 residues. The CDR3 coding sequence is TGTGCCAGCAGCTTGGGGTCTGGGATGGGAGAGACCCAGTACTTC. This encodes CASSLGSGMGETQYF.